This passage covers 6 T cell receptor beta chains from one sample sequenced in a study of blood T cell repertoires in COVID-19 (dated by TCRdb to 2018 to 2020). The library was obtained by the immunoSEQ multiplex PCR assay. TCRdb provides this immuneACCESS table in a form limited to in-frame rearrangements. Some clones are lacking; in checked studies, under half of them reflect an unresolved V gene, and why the rest are absent is not known. In this sample the table shows some 240,000 clones, roughly 84% of which occur a single time. The top ten clonotypes cover 1.5% of the sample. The sequencing input was peripheral blood. The receptors shown here come from a woman in her 40s who had recovered from COVID-19.

The V gene is TRBV6-5, the J gene TRBJ1-5, with TRBD1 identical over 9 bases. The CDR3 has 15 residues. The germline CDR1 and CDR2 sequences are MNHEY and SVGAGI. J gave up 1 base and V 5 bases, and 3 bases lay outside the gene matches. CDR3 coding DNA: TGTGCCAGCAGTCGCACAGGGGGCAGCAATCAGCCCCAGCATTTT. Its protein product is CASSRTGGSNQPQHF.

V gene TRBV10-3 combines with J gene TRBJ1-1; TRBD1 matches at 8 bases. With V trimmed by 5 bases and J by 6 bases, 5 bases remained unmatched. The CDR3 has 13 residues. CDR1 and CDR2 from the germline V gene are ENHRY and SYGVKD. CDR3 sequence reads: CAISPRGRAEAFF. CDR3 DNA sequence: TGTGCCATCAGTCCCAGGGGGCGAGCTGAAGCTTTCTTT.

This clone has a single count. The rearrangement joins TRBV5-4 to TRBJ1-1, with D perhaps TRBD1 (5 bases). Germline assignment: CDR1 SGHNT and CDR2 YYREEE (reference sequence). Trimming cost V 2 bases and J 10 bases, with 18 bases left between them. The CDR3 spans 14 residues. Here the CDR3 DNA reads TGTGCCAGCAGCTTATTGCAAGGGGATGTGGGAGCTTTCTTT. This sequence encodes CASSLLQGDVGAFF.

The chain carries TRBV5-1 and TRBJ1-1; no clear D. This CDR3 has 15 residues. Trimming cost V 0 bases and J 0 bases, with 9 bases left between them. Germline CDR1 is SGHRS and CDR2 is YFSETQ. CDR3 sequence (DNA): TGCGCCAGCAGCTTGGGCGGCAGTTTGAACACTGAAGCTTTCTTT. This sequence encodes CASSLGGSLNTEAFF.

This clone has a handful of counts. The chain uses TRBV7-9 and TRBJ2-7; 8 bases map to TRBD1. V shed 5 bases, J shed 3 bases, and the junction held 9 bases outside the gene matches. CDR3 length equals 15 residues. Germline-derived CDR1 and CDR2 are SEHNR and FQNEAQ (reference sequence). This chain's CDR3 is CASSPRTGWVYEQYF. The CDR3 coding sequence is TGTGCCAGCAGCCCTAGGACAGGGTGGGTCTACGAGCAGTACTTC.

This clone occurred a few times. The chain combines TRBV25-1 with TRBJ1-1, with 8 bases lining up with TRBD1. V was pared by 4 bases and J by 5 bases, with 9 bases of the junction left unmatched. The CDR3 loop spans 15 amino acids. CDR1 is MGHDK, CDR2 SYGVNS, per germline. The CDR3, as DNA: TGTGCCAGCAGTGCCGGACAGGGACGGGGAACTGAAGCTTTCTTT. Its translation is CASSAGQGRGTEAFF. Together with reference TRBV25-1 and TRBJ1-1, the CDR3 gives the full variable domain: EADIYQTPRYLVIGTGKKITLECSQTMGHDKMYWYQQDPGMELHLIHYSYGVNSTEKGDLSSESTVSRIRTEHFPLTLESARPSHTSQYLCASSAGQGRGTEAFFGQGTRLTVV.